This record covers a single TCR beta chain. Its matching antigen is unknown. The sample comes from a study of vaccination effects on CD4 cells after COVID-19. Across the whole study: Each culture well received roughly 1.8 million PBMC. These cells were then cultured in IMDM with roughly 9.8 IU/ml IL-2 and around 9.6 ug/ml peptides.

Some clones are missing from TCRdb's copy, which holds only in-frame ones; the method was immunoSEQ multiplex PCR. The sample lists about 38,000 clones, 82% occurring once. Between days 9 and 11 of culture, CD4+ T cells were separated out. The CDR3 has 15 amino acids. The V segment lost 4 bases and the J segment 4 bases; nucleotides outside the gene matches: 7. The germline gives CDR1 MDHEN, CDR2 SYDVKM. The sequencing here drew on CD4+ T cells from PBMCs cultured without peptide, taken before COVID-19 vaccination. The receptor's source is a human donor who received a COVID-19 vaccine. The chain couples TRBV28 to TRBJ1-2; 9 bases are a match to TRBD1. CDR3 nucleotide sequence: TGTGCCAGCAGTTCGGTACGGACAGGGGTCTATGGCTACACCTTC. Its translation is CASSSVRTGVYGYTF.